This T cell receptor beta chain is drawn from a study of T cells in Graves' hyperthyroidism and ophthalmopathy (dated by TCRdb to the late 2010s). Background for the entire study: Peripheral blood samples were taken at the time of initial diagnosis, prior to any treatment. The paper reports TCR Vbeta CDR3 sequencing of fewer than 150 peripheral blood samples: 43 ophthalmopathy, about 75 hyperthyroidism and approximately 17 progressor patients. In addition, the study compared T-cell repertoires in thyroid tissue and in blood from six Graves' hyperthyroidism patients. For training and testing, the 100 or so patients in the discovery cohort were randomly divided in a 7:3 ratio. After sampling, hyperthyroidism patients received methimazole starting at 30 mg daily, and ophthalmopathy patients received high-dose intravenous methylprednisolone. Prospective prediction of ophthalmopathy was tested in an independent validation cohort of approximately 18 hyperthyroidism patients and 15 to 17 patients who later progressed to ophthalmopathy. To identify distinguishing TCR V-J signatures, a discovery cohort of 100 or so patients was used, comprising 40 to 45 with Graves' ophthalmopathy and 55 to 65 with stable Graves' hyperthyroidism.

CDR1 and CDR2 were assigned from the germline V gene as MDHEN and SYDVKM. The germline ends are 16 bases apart after V is trimmed by 10 bases and J by 0 bases. The CDR3 runs 15 amino acids, cysteine and phenylalanine included. Only the CDR3 DNA is retained, 45 bases long and in frame from the first base. TCR beta CDR3 regions were amplified from RNA transcripts. The first round of RT-PCR for the TCR CDR3 was performed with the HTBI primer set and the Qiagen OneStep RT-PCR kit. Libraries were constructed in a second round of multiplex PCR, after which size selection and purification were performed. Paired-end sequencing of the libraries was performed with 100 bp reads on an Illumina HiSeq2000. The paper's data handling went like this. SOAPnuke was used to process the raw data, with reads discarded if the reads contained adapters or uncalled bases, had a mean Phred below 15, or lacked an exact constant-primer or identifier match. COPE v1.2.5 was used to merge the high-quality paired reads, and each unique nucleotide sequence was defined as a clonotype. Clonotypes were aligned to IMGT TRBV, TRBD and TRBJ reference segments using MiTCR v1.1. Only V-J combinations with frequency above 0.0001, covering approximately 99% of repertoires, were analysed. A TCS score was defined as the ratio between F50 (clonal expansion) and ExV (chaos), using BLOSUM62-based TCRdist between CDR3 peptides within each V-J. Welch's t-statistics and random forest reduced several hundred V-J features to about 12, which were used in a naive Bayes classifier (R e1071). The public reads were quality trimmed at Q25 with fastp and then assembled into clones with MiXCR by TCRdb, keeping productive beta chains. Each entry merges the rows of one CDR3 protein and shows their most common DNA and genes. The V and J calls reflect TCRdb's pipeline rather than the authors' work. Here the sample has over 450,000 distinct CDR3 sequences; under 20% occur a single time. The ten largest make up 15% to 20% of the sample.

Of note for this clonotype: It has no known antigen specificity. The record has no base qualities; no much larger clone is one base away.

What the study reported, not specific to this receptor: Most expanded thyroid clonotypes (frequency above 0.001) were also detected in blood, suggesting blood repertoires may reflect thyroid immune responses. During validation, the model predicted progression to ophthalmopathy a median of approximately 7 months ahead of onset, with roughly 65% sensitivity and under 85% specificity. No statistical method was used to fix the sample size in advance, and group allocation was not hidden from the investigators. In cross-validation, a model built on a 13 V-J signature told ophthalmopathy apart from stable hyperthyroidism with under 90% sensitivity and around 81% specificity, and in testing the same model reached 80%/75%.

In the ophthalmopathy patients, disease was moderately to severely active, with a Clinical Activity Score of 3 or more, a NOSPECS grade of 4 or more, and a duration of less than 3 months. Any patient with an uncontrolled infection, another autoimmune disease, pregnancy or lactation was excluded. Diagnoses were based on clinical symptoms, serum thyroxine and TRAb, thyroid ultrasound and orbital computed tomography. PBMCs were isolated from 10 ml of fresh peripheral blood by Ficoll-Paque density gradient centrifugation. Total RNA was extracted using Trizol reagent, and RNA quality was assessed on an Agilent 2100 Bioanalyzer.

The chain is encoded by TRBV28 joined to TRBJ1-3, with no D gene named confidently. This receptor was obtained from a woman aged 18-29 years with Graves' ophthalmopathy. The material sequenced was blood. The CDR3 protein is CATAREGSSGNTIYF. The nucleotide sequence is given as TGTGCCACCGCACGGGAGGGTTCCTCTGGAAACACCATATATTTT.